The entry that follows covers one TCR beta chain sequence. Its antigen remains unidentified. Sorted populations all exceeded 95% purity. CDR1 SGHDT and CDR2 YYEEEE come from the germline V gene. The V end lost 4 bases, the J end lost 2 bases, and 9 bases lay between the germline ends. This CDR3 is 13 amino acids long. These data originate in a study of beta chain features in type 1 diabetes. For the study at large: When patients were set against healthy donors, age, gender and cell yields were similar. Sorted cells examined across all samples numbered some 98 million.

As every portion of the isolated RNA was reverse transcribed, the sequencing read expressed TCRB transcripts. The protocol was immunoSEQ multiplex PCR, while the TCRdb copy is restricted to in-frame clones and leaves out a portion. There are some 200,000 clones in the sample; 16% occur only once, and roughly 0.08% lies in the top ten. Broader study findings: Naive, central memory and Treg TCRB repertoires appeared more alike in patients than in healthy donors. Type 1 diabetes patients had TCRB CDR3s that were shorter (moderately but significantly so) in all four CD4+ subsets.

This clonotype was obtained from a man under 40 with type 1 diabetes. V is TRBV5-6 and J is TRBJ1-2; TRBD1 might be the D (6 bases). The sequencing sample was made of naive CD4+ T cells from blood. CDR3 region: CASSRDINYGYTF. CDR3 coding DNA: TGTGCCAGCAGCCGGGACATAAACTATGGCTACACCTTC.